What follows is one T cell receptor (beta chain) and its context. The target of this receptor is not known. No much larger clonotype is one base removed from it; base qualities were not supplied. These data are taken from a study of blood T cell repertoires in COVID-19 (dated by TCRdb to 2020 to 2021). At the level of the whole study: Samples covering the acute and convalescent phases of COVID-19 were provided by collaborators in the United States, Italy and Spain. The material from the prospective study consisted of cDNA or gDNA derived from T cells, B-cell-depleted T cells, or PBMCs. The dataset comprised deeply sampled blood TCRbeta repertoires from subjects exposed to, actively infected with, or recovered from COVID-19. The repertoires were made available in a free public database intended to serve as a resource for research on the immune response to SARS-CoV-2. Samples were obtained from the ongoing ImmuneRACE study (first 160 participants) and from about 1,300 subjects provided by 6 global collaborators. A de-identified subject ID, COVID-19 status, age in years and sex were almost always included in the sample metadata. HLA class I and class II types, where available, came from metadata supplied by the sample provider rather than from assay-based typing. On the study overall, not on this receptor specifically: Clinical and demographic metadata were provided uncurated, with the amount varying by source and participant.

TCRbeta CDR3 regions were amplified from genomic DNA by means of the immunoSEQ Assay, a bias-controlled multiplex PCR. On the authors' methods: The number of nucleated cells in each sample was estimated from the amplification of reference gene primers within the assay. Sequence reads were collapsed and filtered to measure the absolute abundance of every unique TCRbeta CDR3 rearrangement. For each sample, productive Simpson clonality was calculated by taking the square root of Simpson's diversity index across productive rearrangements. In TCRdb, the immuneACCESS table is reduced to in-frame sequences with V and J assigned. These tables do not hold every clone; where another copy was compared, an unresolved V gene accounts for under half, and the others remain unexplained. V, J and clone size are those of that table, while D and trimming were read from the DNA. The sample includes fewer than 250,000 clones, with approximately 83% observed a single time. 3.5% to 4.5% of the sample belongs to the ten largest clones.

In the prospective study, participants were roughly 18 to 100 years old, resided in under 30 geographic areas of the United States, and were enrolled through a virtual design. Cohort assignment in the prospective study relied on participant-reported clinical history from a screening survey and a study questionnaire. Mobile phlebotomists in the prospective study collected whole blood, serum and a nasopharyngeal or oropharyngeal swab from every participant. Participants in the prospective study had the option to provide additional blood draws and questionnaires over a 2-month period. Blood samples from the prospective study were shipped frozen or at room temperature prior to DNA extraction. The material sequenced was PBMCs or T cells enriched from blood (not recorded which). The sequence derives from a woman aged 40 to 55 with acute COVID-19.

The nucleotides are TGTGCCAGTAGTATAGAAACAGGCCGGGGCAATCAGCCCCAGCATTTT. Its translation is CASSIETGRGNQPQHF. Here the chain combines TRBV19 and TRBJ1-5; TRBD1 is perhaps the D gene, given 5 matching bases. V is shortened by 0 bases, J by 2 bases, and the region joining them spans 11 bases. Taken from the germline V gene (reference sequence), the CDR1 and CDR2 loops are LNHDA and SQIVND. Its CDR3 holds 16 amino acids, cysteine through phenylalanine. Only the CDR3 DNA stays, 48 bases, in frame from base 1.